One and the same sample provided the 25 T cell receptor beta chains below, sequenced in a study of Ad26.COV2.S vaccination and SARS-CoV-2 variants. Profiling relied on immunoSEQ multiplex PCR, and the TCRdb table lists in-frame clones only, not all of them. The profile shows over 130,000 clones, 86% of them singletons. The material sequenced was peripheral blood, taken after recovery from COVID-19. The receptors derive from a human donor who had recovered from COVID-19.

The chain has TRBV6-6 and TRBJ2-4, with a weak D call TRBD2 (5 bases). There are 16 residues in the CDR3. Germline values: CDR1 MNHNY, CDR2 SVGAGI (reference sequence). Trimming removed 0 bases from V and 2 bases from J, with 11 bases in between. CDR3 nucleotide sequence: TGTGCCAGCAGTTACTCGGGGAGCGTACCCAAAAACATTCAGTACTTC. Its protein product is CASSYSGSVPKNIQYF.

The chain links TRBV28 to TRBJ1-4, with D perhaps TRBD1 (5 bases). This CDR3 is built from 12 residues. Germline V lookup: CDR1 MDHEN, CDR2 SYDVKM. V shed 3 bases and J shed 8 bases, with 7 bases lying between them. CDR3 nucleotides: TGTGCCAGCAGTTTGGGGGAGGAAAAACTGTTTTTT. Amino acid sequence: CASSLGEEKLFF.

This chain connects TRBV18 to TRBJ1-1, with D perhaps matching TRBD1 (5 bases). There are 15 residues in the CDR3. The germline V gene has CDR1 KGHSH and CDR2 LQKENI. V dropped 0 bases and J dropped 0 bases, with 8 bases sitting between them. This CDR3 reads CASSPPGVLNTEAFF. The CDR3 DNA is TGTGCCAGCTCACCACCAGGGGTGTTGAACACTGAAGCTTTCTTT. Based on the CDR3 plus reference TRBV18 and TRBJ1-1, the full variable domain is NAGVMQNPRHLVRRRGQEARLRCSPMKGHSHVYWYRQLPEEGLKFMVYLQKENIIDESGMPKERFSAEFPKEGPSILRIQQVVRGDSAAYFCASSPPGVLNTEAFFGQGTRLTVV.

The rearrangement joins TRBV7-2 to TRBJ2-5; unclear D gene. The CDR3 has 11 residues. Germline assignment: CDR1 SGHTA and CDR2 FQGNSA. V was pared by 4 bases and J by 5 bases, with 5 bases between. CDR3 region: CASSSEETQYF. The CDR3 coding sequence is TGTGCCAGCAGCTCTGAGGAGACCCAGTACTTC. The complete variable domain, with remaining parts taken from reference TRBV7-2 and TRBJ2-5, reads GAGVSQSPSNKVTEKGKDVELRCDPISGHTALYWYRQSLGQGLEFLIYFQGNSAPDKSGLPSDRFSAERTGGSVSTLTIQRTQQEDSAVYLCASSSEETQYFGPGTRLLVL.

CDR3 region: CASSPRIGWGDTEAFF. CDR3 DNA: TGTGCCAGCAGCCCCCGAATAGGGTGGGGGGACACTGAAGCTTTCTTT. This chain joins TRBV7-2 and TRBJ1-1; perhaps TRBD1 as D (5 bases). Trimming left V 5 bases short and J 3 bases short, with 19 bases between. The CDR3 runs 16 residues. Germline values: CDR1 SGHTA, CDR2 FQGNSA. Full variable domain (rest looked up from reference TRBV7-2 and TRBJ1-1): GAGVSQSPSNKVTEKGKDVELRCDPISGHTALYWYRQSLGQGLEFLIYFQGNSAPDKSGLPSDRFSAERTGGSVSTLTIQRTQQEDSAVYLCASSPRIGWGDTEAFFGQGTRLTVV.

The chain recombines TRBV4-3 with TRBJ1-2; TRBD1 agrees at 8 bases. Germline trimming cut 6 bases from V and 8 bases from J; bases unmatched to any gene: 11. CDR1 is LGHNA, CDR2 YSLEER, per germline. The CDR3 totals 14 residues. CDR3 sequence: CASSLGQGRRGYTF. The CDR3, as DNA: TGCGCCAGCAGTTTAGGACAGGGAAGGAGAGGCTACACCTTC.

V gene TRBV7-2 combines with J gene TRBJ2-2, with 9 bases lining up with TRBD2. There are 16 residues in the CDR3. Germline V lookup: CDR1 SGHTA, CDR2 FQGNSA. Unmatched junction bases numbered 10, after V lost 4 bases and J lost 7 bases. CDR3 sequence: CASSSQGAGGHGELFF. The CDR3 DNA sequence: TGTGCCAGCAGCTCACAGGGAGCGGGGGGCCACGGGGAGCTGTTTTTT.

The chain links TRBV30 to TRBJ1-2; perhaps TRBD1 as D (5 bases). CDR1 and CDR2 from the germline V gene are GTSNPN and SVGIG (reference sequence). The CDR3 is made up of 14 amino acids. Trimming stripped 2 bases from V and 2 bases from J, with 12 bases between. This CDR3 is CAWSWEGVNYGYTF. CDR3 nucleotides: TGTGCCTGGAGTTGGGAAGGGGTAAACTATGGCTACACCTTC. Drawing the rest from reference TRBV30 and TRBJ1-2, the complete variable domain is SQTIHQWPATLVQPVGSPLSLECTVEGTSNPNLYWYRQAAGRGLQLLFYSVGIGQISSEVPQNLSASRPQDRQFILSSKKLLLSDSGFYLCAWSWEGVNYGYTFGSGTRLTVV.

The rearrangement uses TRBV7-2 and TRBJ1-6; D unresolved. Germline assignment: CDR1 SGHTA and CDR2 FQGNSA. V gave up 7 bases and J gave up 8 bases, with 18 bases separating them. CDR3 size: 15 residues. The DNA of the CDR3 is TGTGCCAGCACCCTGGGGAGGGTTTCGGATTCACCCCTCCACTTT. Protein sequence: CASTLGRVSDSPLHF. The full variable domain, its missing parts supplied by reference TRBV7-2 and TRBJ1-6, is GAGVSQSPSNKVTEKGKDVELRCDPISGHTALYWYRQSLGQGLEFLIYFQGNSAPDKSGLPSDRFSAERTGGSVSTLTIQRTQQEDSAVYLCASTLGRVSDSPLHFGNGTRLTVT.

The rearrangement links TRBV6-5 to TRBJ1-2, with 10 nucleotides matching TRBD1. The CDR3 spans 15 residues. Trimming at V came to 5 bases and at J to 7 bases, leaving 10 bases not matched to a gene. The germline V gene has CDR1 MNHEY and CDR2 SVGAGI. CDR3 region: CASSTSGTGVAGYTF. The CDR3 nucleotides are TGTGCCAGCAGTACCTCCGGGACAGGGGTGGCTGGCTACACCTTC.

This chain joins TRBV29-1 and TRBJ2-1; D call uncertain. This CDR3 contains 11 residues. Trimming stripped 4 bases from V and 6 bases from J, with 7 bases between. Germline V lookup: CDR1 SQVTM, CDR2 ANQGSEA. CDR3 residues: CSVATLNEQFF. As DNA, the CDR3 is TGCAGCGTTGCGACACTCAATGAGCAGTTCTTC.

The V gene is TRBV2, the J gene TRBJ2-5; TRBD1 matches at 7 bases. The germline V gene has CDR1 SNHLY and CDR2 FYNNEI. This CDR3 spans 14 amino acids. The V segment lost 8 bases and the J segment 4 bases; nucleotides outside the gene matches: 10. The CDR3 region is CASVATTGLETQYF. CDR3 bases: TGTGCCAGCGTTGCCACGACAGGGCTAGAGACCCAGTACTTC.

The V gene is TRBV15, the J gene TRBJ1-2; D might be TRBD1 (6 bases). Trimming pared 0 bases from V and 0 bases from J, leaving 14 bases between. The CDR3 loop spans 17 amino acids. The germline gives CDR1 LNHNV, CDR2 YYDKDF (reference sequence). The CDR3 coding sequence is TGTGCCACCAGCAGAGATCAGGGGCCCGGCTCTAACTATGGCTACACCTTC. Residues: CATSRDQGPGSNYGYTF.

V and J are TRBV3-1 (or the pseudogene TRBV3-2) and TRBJ2-4; D gene uncertain. CDR1 and CDR2 from the germline V gene are LGHDT and YNNKEL (reference sequence). Trimming shortened V by 2 bases and J by 1 base, and 3 bases separated the two germline ends. There are 13 residues in the CDR3. CDR3 nucleotide sequence: TGTGCCAGCAGCCAACGGGCCAAAAACATTCAGTACTTC. Protein: CASSQRAKNIQYF.

The chain employs TRBV18 and TRBJ2-2; D is unclear. The CDR3 totals 16 residues. In germline, CDR1 is KGHSH, CDR2 LQKENI. V lost 1 base and J 5 bases, leaving 14 bases between the germline ends. DNA for the CDR3: TGTGCCAGCTCACCACTATGGTCGAGGCAGACCGGGGAGCTGTTTTTT. Translated: CASSPLWSRQTGELFF.

This chain connects TRBV3-1 (or the pseudogene TRBV3-2) to TRBJ1-2; maybe TRBD1 (6 bases). Germline CDR1 LGHDT, CDR2 YNNKEL (reference sequence). The CDR3 contains 12 residues. V dropped 4 bases and J dropped 7 bases, with 10 bases sitting between them. The CDR3 here is CASSLRGSGYTF. The CDR3 nucleotides are TGTGCCAGCAGCCTCAGGGGTAGTGGCTACACCTTC.

V usage is TRBV9 and J usage is TRBJ2-5; D gene uncertain. CDR1 is SGDLS, CDR2 YYNGEE, per germline. V dropped 3 bases and J dropped 4 bases, with 4 bases sitting between them. The CDR3 is 11 amino acids. CDR3 region: CASSGLETQYF. CDR3 nucleotide sequence: TGTGCCAGCAGCGGTTTAGAGACCCAGTACTTC.

The chain is built from TRBV12-1 and TRBJ1-5; the table's D call of TRBD1 was not tested on the DNA. TRBV12-1 is described as a pseudogene. The CDR3 totals 17 residues. CDR3 in amino acids: CASSFAWDREEDQPQHF. In DNA, the CDR3 is TGTGCCAGCAGCTTTGCTTGGGACAGGGAGGAGGATCAGCCCCAGCATTTT.

This clone was observed once. For the CDR3, the DNA is TGTGCCAGCAGCCAACTTGGGGCTAGGATCTACGAGCAGTACTTC. Amino acids: CASSQLGARIYEQYF. The gene calls are TRBV14 and TRBJ2-7; the D gene is possibly TRBD1 (5 bases). Germline CDR1 SGHDN, CDR2 FVKESK. The CDR3 totals 15 residues. Between the trimmed V and J ends, which lost 2 bases and 3 bases, there was a span of 14 bases.

This clone showed up just once. The chain links TRBV25-1 to TRBJ1-1; TRBD1 matches 7 bases. Losses at the gene ends were 3 bases for V and 6 bases for J; bases not matched to a gene: 13. Germline CDR1 MGHDK, CDR2 SYGVNS. This CDR3 spans 16 amino acids. CDR3 residues: CASSDEGGRGMSEAFF. CDR3 coding DNA: TGTGCCAGCAGTGATGAGGGGGGCAGGGGGATGTCTGAAGCTTTCTTT. The full variable domain, completed using reference TRBV25-1 and TRBJ1-1, is EADIYQTPRYLVIGTGKKITLECSQTMGHDKMYWYQQDPGMELHLIHYSYGVNSTEKGDLSSESTVSRIRTEHFPLTLESARPSHTSQYLCASSDEGGRGMSEAFFGQGTRLTVV.

J is TRBJ1-2 and V is TRBV6-5; TRBD1 matches at 7 bases. The CDR3 covers 14 residues. Germline CDR1 reads MNHEY; CDR2 reads SVGAGI. J was trimmed by 0 bases and V by 5 bases; bases with no gene match: 3. DNA of the CDR3: TGTGCCAGCAGTCCTGGGACAGCTAACTATGGCTACACCTTC. Residues: CASSPGTANYGYTF.

The J gene is TRBJ2-1, the V gene TRBV12-5; no reliable D call. The CDR3 runs to 11 residues. V dropped 3 bases and J dropped 5 bases, with 2 bases sitting between them. Germline CDR1 LGHNT, CDR2 FRNRAP. In DNA, the CDR3 is TGTGCTAGTGGTTTCAACAATGAGCAGTTCTTC. It specifies CASGFNNEQFF.

The genes are TRBV28 and TRBJ2-7; no firm D call. The V and J ends lost 8 bases and 0 bases respectively, with 14 bases between them. CDR1 is MDHEN, CDR2 SYDVKM, per germline. The CDR3 loop spans 14 amino acids. CDR3 in amino acids: CASLASFSSYEQYF. The DNA of the CDR3 is TGTGCCAGCTTGGCCAGTTTTAGCTCCTACGAGCAGTACTTC.

The chain has TRBV7-6 and TRBJ2-3; D unclear. The CDR3 covers 17 residues. Trimming left V 1 base short and J 1 base short, with 15 bases between. Germline CDR1 and CDR2: SGHVS and FNYEAQ. CDR3 DNA: TGTGCCAGCAGCTTAGGGATTCCTGCGCTGGGCACAGATACGCAGTATTTT. This encodes CASSLGIPALGTDTQYF. The variable domain in full, completed from reference TRBV7-6 and TRBJ2-3, reads GAGVSQSPRYKVTKRGQDVALRCDPISGHVSLYWYRQALGQGPEFLTYFNYEAQQDKSGLPNDRFSAERPEGSISTLTIQRTEQRDSAMYRCASSLGIPALGTDTQYFGPGTRLTVL.

This chain joins TRBV3-1 (or the pseudogene TRBV3-2) and TRBJ1-2; perhaps TRBD1 as D (6 bases). Trimming removed 3 bases at V and 2 bases at J, with 10 bases between. Germline loops: CDR1 LGHDT, CDR2 YNNKEL (reference sequence). This CDR3 is built from 14 residues. The CDR3, as DNA: TGTGCCAGCAGCCATGCAGGGGCCAACTATGGCTACACCTTC. It specifies CASSHAGANYGYTF.